This entry lists 12 T cell receptor beta chains sequenced from one sample in a study of T cell changes during pregnancy in multiple sclerosis. Using immunoSEQ multiplex PCR, the repertoire was profiled, and TCRdb retains in-frame clones only, with some absent. This table has approximately 48,000 clones, about 93% appearing once. The material sequenced was CD4+ T cells from peripheral blood mononuclear cells, taken after pregnancy. The receptor source for this set is a female donor with multiple sclerosis, enrolled in a pregnancy study.

The gene calls are TRBV5-1 and TRBJ2-1, with TRBD1 matching 10 bases. J was trimmed by 4 bases and V by 1 base; bases with no gene match: 2. CDR1 and CDR2 (germline): SGHRS, YFSETQ. This CDR3 has 15 residues. CDR3 in amino acids: CASSLTGQGYNEQFF. CDR3 bases: TGCGCCAGCAGCTTGACGGGACAGGGGTACAATGAGCAGTTCTTC.

The chain is built from TRBV14 and TRBJ2-7; 8 bases agree with TRBD1. CDR1 is SGHDN and CDR2 is FVKESK in the germline V gene. This CDR3 spans 17 amino acids. After removal of 4 bases from V and 2 bases from J, the junction contained 13 bases not matched to a gene. The DNA for the CDR3 is TGTGCCAGCAGCCTCACATACGACCGGGACAGGCCCTACGAGCAGTACTTC. It translates to CASSLTYDRDRPYEQYF.

This chain connects TRBV15 to TRBJ1-1; D not resolved. Trimming removed 5 bases at V and 1 base at J, with 11 bases between. Germline V gives CDR1 LNHNV, CDR2 YYDKDF (reference sequence). CDR3 length: 14 residues. The CDR3 is CATSLNRGNTEAFF. The CDR3 DNA reads TGTGCCACCAGCTTAAATCGGGGGAACACTGAAGCTTTCTTT. The complete variable domain, with remaining parts taken from reference TRBV15 and TRBJ1-1, reads DAMVIQNPRYQVTQFGKPVTLSCSQTLNHNVMYWYQQKSSQAPKLLFHYYDKDFNNEADTPDNFQSRRPNTSFCFLDIRSPGLGDTAMYLCATSLNRGNTEAFFGQGTRLTVV.

The J gene is TRBJ1-2, the V gene TRBV7-2, with 12 bases matching TRBD1. J lost 8 bases, V lost 0 bases, and 4 bases had no gene match. CDR1 and CDR2 (germline): SGHTA, FQGNSA. The CDR3 extends over 15 amino acids. CDR3: CASSLAGTGGGGYTF. The CDR3 nucleotides are TGTGCCAGCAGCTTAGCCGGGACAGGGGGCGGAGGCTACACCTTC.

The J gene is TRBJ2-2, the V gene TRBV7-9; 13 bases map to TRBD2. Germline V gene lookup returns CDR1 SEHNR and CDR2 FQNEAQ (reference sequence). V lost 5 bases, J lost 3 bases, and 9 bases stayed unmatched. The CDR3 extends over 18 amino acids. The CDR3 spells CASSPTSGRAEDTGELFF. CDR3 DNA: TGTGCCAGCAGCCCAACTAGCGGGAGGGCGGAGGACACCGGGGAGCTGTTTTTT.

The chain uses TRBV5-1 and TRBJ2-6; 8 bases match TRBD2. Per germline, CDR1 SGHRS and CDR2 YFSETQ. V trimming: 1 base; J trimming: 4 bases; junction bases outside the gene matches: 7. The CDR3 has 17 amino acids. The CDR3 here is CASSLMRGVQGANVLTF. CDR3 coding DNA: TGCGCCAGCAGCTTGATGCGGGGGGTTCAGGGGGCCAACGTCCTGACTTTC. The full variable domain, its missing parts supplied by reference TRBV5-1 and TRBJ2-6, is KAGVTQTPRYLIKTRGQQVTLSCSPISGHRSVSWYQQTPGQGLQFLFEYFSETQRNKGNFPGRFSGRQFSNSRSEMNVSTLELGDSALYLCASSLMRGVQGANVLTFGAGSRLTVL.

V gene TRBV7-9 combines with J gene TRBJ2-7; a weak D match, TRBD1 (6 bases). The CDR3 has 18 amino acids. With 4 bases removed from V and 4 bases from J, the gap between germline ends came to 26 bases. The germline gives CDR1 SEHNR, CDR2 FQNEAQ (reference sequence). The CDR3 protein is CASSSPKSKQGAQYEQYF. CDR3 DNA: TGTGCCAGCAGCTCACCTAAGAGCAAACAGGGAGCGCAGTACGAGCAGTACTTC.

This chain joins TRBV7-8 and TRBJ2-1; TRBD2 matches 9 bases. Germline V CDR1 and CDR2: SGHVS, FQNEAQ. This CDR3 has 15 amino acids. The V gene end was trimmed by 3 bases and the J gene end by 2 bases; junction bases not matched to a gene: 2. The DNA of the CDR3 is TGTGCCAGCAGCTTTAGCGGGGGCCCCTACAATGAGCAGTTCTTC. It codes for CASSFSGGPYNEQFF. The full variable domain, rest sourced from reference TRBV7-8 and TRBJ2-1, is GAGVSQSPRYKVAKRGQDVALRCDPISGHVSLFWYQQALGQGPEFLTYFQNEAQLDKSGLPSDRFFAERPEGSVSTLKIQRTQQEDSAVYLCASSFSGGPYNEQFFGPGTRLTVL.

The chain is built from TRBV9 and TRBJ2-3, with D unresolved. The CDR3 is 15 amino acids. CDR1 and CDR2 from the germline V gene are SGDLS and YYNGEE. Between the trimmed V and J ends, which lost 5 bases and 4 bases, there was a span of 17 bases. In DNA form, the CDR3 reads TGTGCCAGCAGTCGCGACTCGAAGGTGTCAGATACGCAGTATTTT. Translating it yields CASSRDSKVSDTQYF. Looking up the rest from reference TRBV9 and TRBJ2-3 gives the full variable domain: DSGVTQTPKHLITATGQRVTLRCSPRSGDLSVYWYQQSLDQGLQFLIQYYNGEERAKGNILERFSAQQFPDLHSELNLSSLELGDSALYFCASSRDSKVSDTQYFGPGTRLTVL.

The V gene is TRBV28, the J gene TRBJ1-1; perhaps TRBD1 as D (6 bases). The CDR3 length is 15 residues. V gave up 0 bases and J gave up 0 bases, with 8 bases separating them. Looked up from germline, CDR1 is MDHEN and CDR2 is SYDVKM. The CDR3 loop is CASSLWAGVNTEAFF. The CDR3 nucleotides are TGTGCCAGCAGTTTATGGGCAGGGGTGAACACTGAAGCTTTCTTT.

V is TRBV7-8 and J is TRBJ2-6, with 12 bases lining up with TRBD1. CDR3 length: 20 residues. V shed 5 bases, J shed 3 bases, and the junction held 14 bases outside the gene matches. Germline assignment: CDR1 SGHVS and CDR2 FQNEAQ. The CDR3 spells CASSPKRGQGAGSGANVLTF. CDR3 DNA sequence: TGTGCCAGCAGCCCCAAGAGGGGACAGGGGGCAGGAAGTGGGGCCAACGTCCTGACTTTC.

The rearrangement links TRBV5-1 to TRBJ2-5; the match to TRBD2 covers 9 bases. This CDR3 is 16 amino acids long. V lost 4 bases and J lost 2; bases outside the gene matches: 9. Germline CDR1 is SGHRS and CDR2 is YFSETQ. DNA of the CDR3: TGCGCCAGCAGCCCCCCAGCGGGAGGAATACAAGAGACCCAGTACTTC. It yields the protein CASSPPAGGIQETQYF.